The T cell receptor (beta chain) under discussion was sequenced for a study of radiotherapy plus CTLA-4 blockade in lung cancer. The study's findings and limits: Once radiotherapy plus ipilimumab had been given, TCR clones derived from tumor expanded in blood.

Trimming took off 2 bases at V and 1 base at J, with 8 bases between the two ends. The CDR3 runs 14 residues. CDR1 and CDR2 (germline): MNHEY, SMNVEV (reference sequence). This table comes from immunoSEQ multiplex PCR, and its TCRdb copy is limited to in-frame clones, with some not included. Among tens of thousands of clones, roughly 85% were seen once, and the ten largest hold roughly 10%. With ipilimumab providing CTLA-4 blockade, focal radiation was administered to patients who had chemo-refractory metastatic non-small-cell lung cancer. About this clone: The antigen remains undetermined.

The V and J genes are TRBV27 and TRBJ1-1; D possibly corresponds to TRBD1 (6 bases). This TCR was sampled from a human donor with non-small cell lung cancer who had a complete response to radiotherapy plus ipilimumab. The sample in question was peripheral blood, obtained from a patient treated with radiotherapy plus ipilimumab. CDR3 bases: TGTGCCAGCAGTTTAAACAGGGCGAACACTGAAGCTTTCTTT. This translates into CASSLNRANTEAFF.